These T cell receptor beta chains were read from a single sample in a study of shared T cell receptors in the human thymus. Sequencing used immunoSEQ multiplex PCR; TCRdb keeps in-frame clones, though not all of them. The sample consists of about 380,000 clones, just under 95% of them appearing once. Material: thymocytes. The receptors were sampled from a human donor. CDR3s include the opening cysteine and the closing phenylalanine or tryptophan. The D gene is left open where the match is weak. Only some rows state a clone size, as once, few, many or a class for expanded clones.

clone size	J gene	V gene	D gene	CDR3 DNA	CDR3 protein
.	TRBJ1-5	TRBV28	.	TGTGCGACCGGCGGTAATCAGCCCCAGCATTTT	CATGGNQPQHF
.	TRBJ2-3	TRBV28	.	TGTGCCAGCAGTTCAAGGGTGGGACACTTCCCCACAGATACGCAGTATTTT	CASSSRVGHFPTDTQYF
.	TRBJ1-1	TRBV28	.	TGTGCCAGCAGTTACCGTAGTGCTCCCAGACAGACGAACACTGAAGCTTTCTTT	CASSYRSAPRQTNTEAFF
.	TRBJ2-7	TRBV4-2	TRBD1	TGTGCCAGCAGCCAAGATCCGGGACAGGGGTCCTACGAGCAGTACTTC	CASSQDPGQGSYEQYF
.	TRBJ2-5	TRBV10-3	.	TGTGCCATCAGGCCTGGAGGGCCCCAAGAGACCCAGTACTTC	CAIRPGGPQETQYF
.	TRBJ2-7	TRBV28	.	TGTGCCAGCAGCTGGGACAAGACCTACGAGCAGTACTTC	CASSWDKTYEQYF
.	TRBJ2-5	TRBV15	.	TGTGCCACCAGCAGAGACCGACTATACAGGGTCCGGGAGACCCAGTACTTC	CATSRDRLYRVRETQYF
.	TRBJ2-7	TRBV9	TRBD2	TGTGCCAGCAGCGGATCTAGCGGGAGCTTGCTCGAGCAGTACTTC	CASSGSSGSLLEQYF
.	TRBJ2-5	TRBV4-1	TRBD2	TGCGCCAGCAGCCAGACCCTGGCGGGCGGGAGACAAGAGACCCAGTACTTC	CASSQTLAGGRQETQYF
.	TRBJ2-1	TRBV20-1	.	TGCAGTGCCGAGGAGGCGGGAGAGCAGTTCTTC	CSAEEAGEQFF
.	TRBJ2-7	TRBV5-6	TRBD2	TGTGCCAGCAGCTTGGAGGGTAGCGGGGGTCCCTACGAGCAGTACTTC	CASSLEGSGGPYEQYF
.	TRBJ1-2	TRBV28	.	TGTGCCAGCAGTTTCCCAGGGACAAACTATGGCTACACCTTC	CASSFPGTNYGYTF
once	TRBJ1-5	TRBV28	.	TGTGCCAGCAGTTTATTGCAGAACAATCAGCCCCAGCATTTT	CASSLLQNNQPQHF
.	TRBJ2-2	TRBV19	.	TGTGCCAGTAGTATCCTTCTAGCCAACACCGGGGAGCTGTTTTTT	CASSILLANTGELFF
.	TRBJ2-5	TRBV28	TRBD1	TGTGCCAGCAGTTTCCCGGACAGGAAAGAGACCCAGTACTTC	CASSFPDRKETQYF
once	TRBJ1-2	TRBV30	TRBD1	TGTGCCTGGAGTGACCCGACGAGGGGTCCCCGGGACAGGGGGGGTGGCTACACCTTC	CAWSDPTRGPRDRGGGYTF
once	TRBJ1-1	TRBV29-1	.	TGCAGCGTTGAGTACGTTTTAAAAGTTGAAGGGACTGAAGCTTTCTTT	CSVEYVLKVEGTEAFF
once	TRBJ2-7	TRBV7-8	.	TGTGCCAGCAGCTTAGATGCAGGGGGGATGTACGAGCAGTACTTC	CASSLDAGGMYEQYF
.	TRBJ2-5	TRBV15	.	TGTGCCACCAGCAGAGGCCGAGGGATAGGGGGGTCCCAAGAGACCCAGTACTTC	CATSRGRGIGGSQETQYF
.	TRBJ2-3	TRBV4-3	.	TGCGCCAGCAGCCAAGAAGTGAAGGATACGCAGTATTTT	CASSQEVKDTQYF
.	TRBJ2-7	TRBV18	.	TGTGCCAGCTCACCAGGAGGGATCTACGAGCAGTACTTC	CASSPGGIYEQYF
.	TRBJ1-1	TRBV30	.	TGTGCCTGGATTATTCGGGGACCGCCTCTAATGAACACTGAAGCTTTCTTT	CAWIIRGPPLMNTEAFF
.	TRBJ2-5	TRBV19	.	TGTGCCAGTAGCCCGGGACTTGAAGAGACCCAGTACTTC	CASSPGLEETQYF
.	TRBJ2-3	TRBV11-2	.	TGTGCCAGCAGCCATACGTTGGATGAGACGCAGTATTTT	CASSHTLDETQYF
.	TRBJ2-5	TRBV9	TRBD1	TGTGCCAGCAGCGTAGGGCAGGGGGCCGAGGAGACCCAGTACTTC	CASSVGQGAEETQYF
.	TRBJ2-1	TRBV7-2	.	TGTGCCAGCAGCTCCCGGGACATCGACCACAATGAGCAGTTCTTC	CASSSRDIDHNEQFF
.	TRBJ2-5	TRBV10-1	.	TGCGCCAGCAGTGAATACCAGGGATGGGAGACCCAGTACTTC	CASSEYQGWETQYF
once	TRBJ2-7	TRBV5-4	.	TGTGCCAGCAGCTTGCGGGGTGGATCCTACGAGCAGTACTTC	CASSLRGGSYEQYF
.	TRBJ1-2	TRBV10-3	.	TGTGCCATCAGTGAGTCGCAGGGAGGCTACACCTTC	CAISESQGGYTF
.	TRBJ2-7	TRBV5-6	.	TGTGCCAGCAGCAAAATAGAGGCTACCTACGAGCAGTACTTC	CASSKIEATYEQYF
.	TRBJ2-7	TRBV18	TRBD2	TGTGCCAGCTCACCACGGACTACTAGCGGGTCTTACGAGCAGTACTTC	CASSPRTTSGSYEQYF
.	TRBJ1-1	TRBV4-3	.	TGCGCCAGCAGCCAAGGTTATCGGGAGAACACTGAAGCTTTCTTT	CASSQGYRENTEAFF
.	TRBJ2-5	TRBV28	TRBD1	TGTGCCAGCAGACAGGGGAACGAGACCCAGTACTTC	CASRQGNETQYF
.	TRBJ2-1	TRBV27	TRBD2	TGTGCCAGCAAGGGCGGGAGGGAGAGGTACAATGAGCAGTTCTTC	CASKGGRERYNEQFF
few	TRBJ1-2	TRBV28	.	TGTGCCAGCAGCCCCGGGGAGACGGACACCTCCGGTGGCTACACCTTC	CASSPGETDTSGGYTF
.	TRBJ2-3	TRBV5-1	TRBD2	TGCGCCAGCAGCTTGGTTCCGCGGGAGTGGACAGATACGCAGTATTTT	CASSLVPREWTDTQYF
.	TRBJ2-7	TRBV6-6	.	TGTGCCAGCAGTTACGACAGGTCGAGAGACGAGCAGTACTTC	CASSYDRSRDEQYF
.	TRBJ2-1	TRBV29-1	TRBD1	TGCAGCGCCCTGGACAGGGCCGAGGACAATGAGCAGTTCTTC	CSALDRAEDNEQFF
.	TRBJ2-1	TRBV9	TRBD2	TGTGCCAGCAGCGTAGAACCTAAGGTGCGGGAGCACTACAATGAGCAGTTCTTC	CASSVEPKVREHYNEQFF
once	TRBJ1-1	TRBV28	.	TGTGCCAGCAGTCCCCGTAGCCCCTCAAACACTGAAGCTTTCTTT	CASSPRSPSNTEAFF
.	TRBJ2-5	TRBV6-5	.	TGTGCCAGCAGAAGGGCCCAGGAGTACCAAGAGACCCAGTACTTC	CASRRAQEYQETQYF
.	TRBJ2-7	TRBV4-3	.	TGCGCCAGCAGCCTCGCCTCAGAGGACGAGCAGTACTTC	CASSLASEDEQYF
.	TRBJ2-1	TRBV7-6	.	TGTGCCAGCAGCTCCCACGGGGGTACGCACAATGAGCAGTTCTTC	CASSSHGGTHNEQFF
.	TRBJ2-7	TRBV11-2	TRBD1	TGTGCCAGCAGCTCCGGCAGGGGGCGCTACGAGCAGTACTTC	CASSSGRGRYEQYF
.	TRBJ1-1	TRBV9	.	TGTGCCAGCAGCCCGCGGGGGGCAGGGAGAGAAGCTTTCTTT	CASSPRGAGREAFF
.	TRBJ1-3	TRBV4-3	TRBD1	TGCGCCAGCAGCCCAGGGGGCGGTGGAAACACCATATATTTT	CASSPGGGGNTIYF
.	TRBJ2-2	TRBV5-1	.	TGCGCCAGCAGCTTGGTAAACGGGGAGCTGTTTTTT	CASSLVNGELFF
.	TRBJ2-5	TRBV11-2	TRBD2	TGTGCCAGCAGCTTCCCGACTAGCGGGAGAAGGTACGGACAAGAGACCCAGTACTTC	CASSFPTSGRRYGQETQYF
.	TRBJ2-7	TRBV6-6	.	TGTGCCAGCAGTTCCACTCTGACCGAGCAGTACTTC	CASSSTLTEQYF
.	TRBJ1-3	TRBV7-9	.	TGTGCCAGCAACGGGGTTGAGGGGGGCTACCCTGGAAACACCATATATTTT	CASNGVEGGYPGNTIYF
.	TRBJ2-2	TRBV27	.	TGTGCCAGCAGGAATAGTACGAACACCGGGGAGCTGTTTTTT	CASRNSTNTGELFF
.	TRBJ2-1	TRBV7-2	.	TGTGCCAGCAGCCCCCCGTTTCAGCGGCCATACAATGAGCAGTTCTTC	CASSPPFQRPYNEQFF
.	TRBJ2-1	TRBV9	.	TGTGCCAGCAGCGTAGAACCCAAGATGATCAATGAGCAGTTCTTC	CASSVEPKMINEQFF
.	TRBJ2-1	TRBV5-4	.	TGTGCCAGCAGCTTGCGTGACGGGAGACCCTACAATGAGCAGTTCTTC	CASSLRDGRPYNEQFF
.	TRBJ1-1	TRBV6-4	TRBD1	TGTGCCAGCTCCTCAGACAGGGAAGGGGCTGAAGCTTTCTTT	CASSSDREGAEAFF
.	TRBJ2-7	TRBV11-2	.	TGTGCCAGCAGCAACCTACGGGATCCCTACGAGCAGTACTTC	CASSNLRDPYEQYF
.	TRBJ2-7	TRBV7-6	.	TGTGCCAGCAGCCGAAACGTGGATGGAGGTCAGGTCCCCATCGAGCAGTACTTC	CASSRNVDGGQVPIEQYF
.	TRBJ2-2	TRBV27	.	TGTGCCAGCAGGGATGGGCCCCCAATGGACACCGGGGAGCTGTTTTTT	CASRDGPPMDTGELFF
few	TRBJ1-3	TRBV6-6	TRBD1	TGTGCCAGCAGTACGACAGGGACTGGAAACACCATATATTTT	CASSTTGTGNTIYF